This entry lists 8 T cell receptor beta chains sequenced from one sample in a study of cytomegalovirus exposure and HLA in healthy donors. Primers for the PCR totalled 60 Vbeta and 13 Jbeta. Assay: immunoSEQ multiplex PCR; the TCRdb copy retains only in-frame clones and omits some. The sample contains some 99,000 clones, 76% of which appear only once. Material: PBMCs. These receptors were obtained from a woman between 50 and 59 years old in good health and CMV-seropositive.

This chain uses TRBV20-1 with TRBJ1-1; tentative D call: TRBD1 (6 bases). Germline V CDR1 and CDR2: DFQATT, SNEGSKA (reference sequence). V was trimmed by 5 bases and J by 5 bases, leaving 9 bases between them. The CDR3 runs 11 residues. CDR3 protein: CSAYRETEAFF. The CDR3 DNA reads TGCAGTGCTTACAGGGAGACTGAAGCTTTCTTT.

This rearrangement joins TRBV19 to TRBJ1-2; no clear D gene. CDR1 LNHDA and CDR2 SQIVND come from the germline V gene (reference sequence). Trimming took 6 bases from V and 3 from J, leaving 8 bases between them. This CDR3 spans 12 amino acids. The CDR3 bases are TGTGCCAGTAGGGGAGAGCACTATGGCTACACCTTC. This encodes CASRGEHYGYTF.

This sequence joins TRBV9 and TRBJ2-7, with 7 bases lining up with TRBD2. The V gene end was trimmed by 2 bases and the J gene end by 2 bases; junction bases not matched to a gene: 7. The CDR3 runs 15 residues. Germline lookup yields CDR1 SGDLS and CDR2 YYNGEE. This CDR3 is CASSVSLGGTYEQYF. DNA for the CDR3: TGTGCCAGCAGCGTTTCTTTGGGGGGGACCTACGAGCAGTACTTC.

This chain uses TRBV4-1 with TRBJ2-7; 8 nucleotides match TRBD1. The CDR3 extends over 17 amino acids. V lost 1 base to trimming and J lost 2 bases; unmatched junction nucleotides: 10. Per the germline V gene, CDR1 is MGHRA and CDR2 is YSYEKL. The CDR3 loop is CASSQVWGTGSPYEQYF. The CDR3, as DNA: TGCGCCAGCAGCCAAGTGTGGGGGACAGGTTCCCCCTACGAGCAGTACTTC.

This clone was picked up a small number of times. The chain is built from TRBV25-1 and TRBJ2-7, with TRBD2 identical over 9 bases. Germline loops: CDR1 MGHDK, CDR2 SYGVNS. The CDR3 runs 13 residues. With 6 bases clipped from V and 6 bases from J, the junction kept 6 bases outside the gene matches. This CDR3 reads CASREGLAGEQYF. CDR3 DNA sequence: TGTGCCAGCAGAGAGGGACTAGCCGGCGAGCAGTACTTC.

This chain uses TRBV9 with TRBJ2-7; TRBD1 agrees at 8 bases. CDR1 is SGDLS and CDR2 is YYNGEE in the germline V gene. The CDR3 runs 14 residues. Germline trimming cut 2 bases from V and 4 bases from J; bases unmatched to any gene: 5. Here the CDR3 DNA reads TGTGCCAGCAGCGTGACAGGGGTTACATACGAGCAGTACTTC. Its translation is CASSVTGVTYEQYF.

The chain carries TRBV5-1 and TRBJ2-1, with 11 bases aligning to TRBD2. V lost 1 base, J lost 8 bases, and 5 bases stayed unmatched. This CDR3 has 15 residues. Germline CDR1 and CDR2: SGHRS and YFSETQ. The CDR3 sequence: CASSLLTSGGDEQFF. CDR3 DNA sequence: TGCGCCAGCAGCTTGTTAACTAGCGGGGGCGATGAGCAGTTCTTC.

This clone was found a few times. V gene TRBV6-5 combines with J gene TRBJ1-2, with D possibly matching TRBD1 (6 bases). The CDR3 spans 13 residues. CDR1 is MNHEY, CDR2 SVGAGI, per germline. The V and J ends lost 6 bases and 2 bases respectively, with 10 bases between them. CDR3 in amino acids: CASRSDSNYGYTF. CDR3 DNA: TGTGCCAGCAGATCGGACAGCAACTATGGCTACACCTTC.